This T cell receptor (beta chain) was identified in a study of regulatory T cells in long-lasting Graves disease. In the study overall: Graves' patients, newly diagnosed, had taken antithyroid drugs under 3 months.

About this clonotype: Its antigen is as yet unknown.

As for time point: newly diagnosed GD, antithyroid drugs for less than 3 months. PBMCs were the source of the RNA used for TCR sequencing. Patients came through an endocrinology department, and that department was in Xi'an, China. General study points: Analysis covered peripheral blood alone, not thyroid tissue.

The V and J ends lost 7 bases and 11 bases, in that order; junction bases with no gene match: 8. This CDR3 has 12 amino acids. Germline-derived CDR1 and CDR2 are LNHDA and SQIVND (reference sequence). Through Arm-PCR of CDR3 regions and iRepertoire HTBI primers, TCR beta libraries were built. TCRdb reprocessed the multiplex PCR reads with MiXCR, giving one entry per CDR3 protein. The table records about 240,000 distinct CDR3 sequences, 20% to 25% of them present only once. This clonotype originated in a female donor with Graves disease. Sequences were derived from peripheral blood mononuclear cells (PBMCs), sampled at new diagnosis, from a patient treated with antithyroid drugs. V gene TRBV19 combines with J gene TRBJ1-1; 9 positions agree with TRBD1. The CDR3 here is CASKKQGAEAFF. As DNA, the CDR3 is TGTGCCAGTAAGAAACAGGGGGCGGAGGCTTTCTTT.